These T cell receptor beta chains were read from a single sample in a study of T cells in Graves' hyperthyroidism and ophthalmopathy. TCRdb reprocessed the multiplex PCR reads via MiXCR and lists one record per CDR3 protein. The table shows hundreds of thousands of distinct CDR3 sequences, with under 45% occurring only once. The sequenced sample was blood. The receptor source for this set is a middle-aged woman with Graves' hyperthyroidism. CDR3s include the opening cysteine and the closing phenylalanine or tryptophan. D genes are given only for firm matches. Some rows mark clone size as missing; the rest say once, few, many or name a class of expanded clone.

size: many; J: TRBJ1-5; D: -; V: TRBV6-6; DNA: TGTGCCAGCAGTTACTCGGGACAGCCCCAGCATTTT; CDR3: CASSYSGQPQHF
size: -; J: TRBJ1-3; D: -; V: TRBV6-2/TRBV6-3; DNA: TGTGCCAGCAGGCATACAGGGACCCGCAGGAACACCATATATTTT; CDR3: CASRHTGTRRNTIYF
size: many; J: TRBJ2-7; D: -; V: TRBV7-2; DNA: TGTGCCAGCAGCTTAGAGGGGCTCCTCTCGCACGAGCAGTACTTC; CDR3: CASSLEGLLSHEQYF
size: many; J: TRBJ1-1; D: -; V: TRBV15; DNA: TGTGCCACCAGCAGAGATCGGACCCTCACTGAAGCTTTCTTT; CDR3: CATSRDRTLTEAFF
size: many; J: TRBJ1-2; D: -; V: TRBV29-1; DNA: TGCAGCGTGATTGGGGGGGCTTCTAACTATGGCTACACCTTC; CDR3: CSVIGGASNYGYTF
size: few; J: TRBJ1-2; D: -; V: TRBV6-1; DNA: TGTGCCAGCAGTTACTCCCTCGGACCTATGGGTGGCTACACCTTC; CDR3: CASSYSLGPMGGYTF
size: many; J: TRBJ1-2; D: TRBD1; V: TRBV15; DNA: TGTGCCACCAGCAGAGACGGGACAGGGGCGAGCTATGGCTACACCTTC; CDR3: CATSRDGTGASYGYTF
size: -; J: TRBJ1-2; D: -; V: TRBV20-1; DNA: TGCAGTGCTGGGAGAAGCCATACCCCTGGGGTGTGTGGCTACACCTTC; CDR3: CSAGRSHTPGVCGYTF
size: many; J: TRBJ1-6; D: -; V: TRBV11-2; DNA: TGTGCCAGCAACCACGGAAGGACGGACAAGTCACCCCTCCACTTT; CDR3: CASNHGRTDKSPLHF
size: -; J: TRBJ2-3; D: -; V: TRBV7-7; DNA: TGTGCCAGCAGCTTAGGACAGCGCACAGATACGCAGTATTTT; CDR3: CASSLGQRTDTQYF
size: many; J: TRBJ2-7; D: -; V: TRBV2; DNA: TGTGCCAGCAGGCGGGTAGGGGGGCCCTACGAGCAGTACTTC; CDR3: CASRRVGGPYEQYF
size: -; J: TRBJ1-5; D: -; V: TRBV7-9; DNA: TGTGCCAGCAAGAACCAGGGAGCCGCTCAGCCCCAGCATTTT; CDR3: CASKNQGAAQPQHF
size: many; J: TRBJ1-2; D: TRBD1; V: TRBV7-8; DNA: TGTGCCAGCAGCTTAGGCGGACAGGGGGTCTATGGCTACACCTTC; CDR3: CASSLGGQGVYGYTF
size: -; J: TRBJ1-4; D: -; V: TRBV13; DNA: TGTGCCAGCAGCTTATTTCTCGGCAAACGGGAAACTAATGAAAAACTGTTTTTT; CDR3: CASSLFLGKRETNEKLFF
size: many; J: TRBJ1-6; D: TRBD1; V: TRBV10-3; DNA: TGTGCCATCCAGGGGGTAGGGGGGAATTCACCCCTCCACTTT; CDR3: CAIQGVGGNSPLHF
size: many; J: TRBJ1-2; D: TRBD1; V: TRBV12-3/TRBV12-4; DNA: TGTGCCAGCAGGGCCGGGACAGCCTATGGCTACACCTTC; CDR3: CASRAGTAYGYTF
size: many; J: TRBJ1-4; D: -; V: TRBV25-1; DNA: TGTGCCAGCAGTGGAGTCGGGGCCCAAACTAATGAAAAACTGTTTTTT; CDR3: CASSGVGAQTNEKLFF
size: many; J: TRBJ1-5; D: -; V: TRBV12-3/TRBV12-4; DNA: TGTGCCAGCAGTTCACAGGCGGTGCCGGGTCAGCCCCAGCATTTT; CDR3: CASSSQAVPGQPQHF
size: many; J: TRBJ1-2; D: TRBD1; V: TRBV20-1; DNA: TGCAGTGCCCCTATCGGGACAGCCAACTATGGCTACACCTTC; CDR3: CSAPIGTANYGYTF
size: -; J: TRBJ1-1; D: -; V: TRBV4-3; DNA: TGCGCCAGCAGCCAGGGGTTCCAGGGTCTTAGCACTGAAGCTTTCTTT; CDR3: CASSQGFQGLSTEAFF
size: many; J: TRBJ1-5; D: -; V: TRBV20-1; DNA: TGCAGTGCTAGACTGCCCGGGTTCTATCAGCCCCAGCATTTT; CDR3: CSARLPGFYQPQHF
size: -; J: TRBJ1-5; D: -; V: TRBV2; DNA: TGTGCCAGCAGTGAAGCGGGAGCCCCAGGCAATCAGCCCCAGCATTTT; CDR3: CASSEAGAPGNQPQHF
size: many; J: TRBJ1-6; D: -; V: TRBV7-9; DNA: TGTGCCAGCAGCCCAGGGCCTGAGGGTTCACCCCTCCACTTT; CDR3: CASSPGPEGSPLHF
size: -; J: TRBJ1-6; D: -; V: TRBV7-9; DNA: TGTGCCAGCAGGTTAGGGACCCAAAGGGGTTCACCCCTCCACTTT; CDR3: CASRLGTQRGSPLHF
size: few; J: TRBJ1-2; D: TRBD1; V: TRBV7-9; DNA: TGCGCCAGCAGCCCACAAACGGGACAGGGGAACTATGGCTACACCTTC; CDR3: CASSPQTGQGNYGYTF
size: -; J: TRBJ1-1; D: TRBD1; V: TRBV27; DNA: TGTGCCAGCAGTTTAAAGGGGGACAGGGAGGAGGAAGCTTTCTTT; CDR3: CASSLKGDREEEAFF
size: -; J: TRBJ2-7; D: TRBD2; V: TRBV10-1; DNA: TGCGCCAGCAGTGAGTCTCCACTAGCGGGGCCCTACGAGCAGTACTTC; CDR3: CASSESPLAGPYEQYF
size: -; J: TRBJ1-6; D: TRBD1; V: TRBV20-1; DNA: TGCAGTGCTAGAGGGGTCGGGACAGGGGCTTCACCCCTCCACTTT; CDR3: CSARGVGTGASPLHF
size: many; J: TRBJ2-7; D: TRBD1; V: TRBV20-1; DNA: TGCAGTGCCCGGACAGGGGGAGCCTACGAGCAGTACTTC; CDR3: CSARTGGAYEQYF
size: -; J: TRBJ1-2; D: -; V: TRBV2; DNA: TGTGCCAGCAGCTTACAGGAACGTGGGGATGGCTACACCTTC; CDR3: CASSLQERGDGYTF
size: many; J: TRBJ1-5; D: -; V: TRBV20-1; DNA: TGCAGTGCTCCAGTAGGGACCGGCAATCAGCCCCAGCATTTT; CDR3: CSAPVGTGNQPQHF
size: many; J: TRBJ1-6; D: -; V: TRBV7-6; DNA: TGTGCCAGCAGCTTGGCAGGGGTCGGTTATTCACCCCTCCACTTT; CDR3: CASSLAGVGYSPLHF
size: -; J: TRBJ1-2; D: -; V: TRBV19; DNA: TGTGCCAGTAGTTTGTTAGGGGTCTCCCCCTATGGCTACACCTTC; CDR3: CASSLLGVSPYGYTF
size: many; J: TRBJ2-7; D: -; V: TRBV6-5; DNA: TGTGCCACCGGCCCAGGGGTTACCTACGAGCAGTACTTC; CDR3: CATGPGVTYEQYF
size: -; J: TRBJ1-1; D: -; V: TRBV4-3; DNA: TGCGCCAGCAGCCAAGTTTCCGGATACACTGAAGCTTTCTTT; CDR3: CASSQVSGYTEAFF
size: few; J: TRBJ1-1; D: TRBD1; V: TRBV5-1; DNA: TGCGCCAGCAGGAAGGGACAGAGGGACACTGAAGCTTTCTTT; CDR3: CASRKGQRDTEAFF
size: -; J: TRBJ2-5; D: TRBD2; V: TRBV12-3/TRBV12-4; DNA: TGTGCCAGCAGTTTAGGGAATAGCGGGGAGGAAGGGGAGACCCAGTACTTC; CDR3: CASSLGNSGEEGETQYF
size: -; J: TRBJ1-1; D: -; V: TRBV9; DNA: TGTGCCAGCAGCGTAGAGGGGACGGGGAGCGCTTTCTTT; CDR3: CASSVEGTGSAFF
size: few; J: TRBJ2-7; D: TRBD2; V: TRBV7-2; DNA: TGTGCCAGCAGCCCGTCTATATCGGGAGGGTACTACGAGCAGTACTTC; CDR3: CASSPSISGGYYEQYF
size: -; J: TRBJ2-7; D: TRBD2; V: TRBV27; DNA: TGTGCCAGCAGTCCAAGACTAGCGGGAGTACACGAGCAGTACTTC; CDR3: CASSPRLAGVHEQYF
size: -; J: TRBJ1-2; D: -; V: TRBV10-3; DNA: TGTGCCAGCAGTCCCCGAGGGACGACGGGCGGCTACACCTTC; CDR3: CASSPRGTTGGYTF
size: -; J: TRBJ1-2; D: -; V: TRBV20-1; DNA: TGCAGTGCTAGAGATGGGGAGACAGCCTATGGCTACACCTTC; CDR3: CSARDGETAYGYTF
size: -; J: TRBJ2-7; D: TRBD1; V: TRBV7-2; DNA: TGTGCCAGCAGCCCAATGGACAGGGCTTACGAGCAGTACTTC; CDR3: CASSPMDRAYEQYF